This entry features one T cell receptor (beta chain) sequence. The antigen is unknown. The sample originates from a study of T cell responses to AZD1222 COVID-19 vaccine. Study findings and constraints: Variant regions that are unmutated are reportedly the target of nearly half of spike-specific TCRs. Seropositive status at baseline applied to only six AZD1222 recipients. Repertoires were obtained only post-peak T cell response.

Method: immunoSEQ multiplex PCR; TCRdb's copy keeps in-frame clones and lacks some. The sample holds approximately 190,000 clones, more than 80% seen once. The TCR comes from an adult who received the MenACWY meningococcal vaccine as a control. The source material was peripheral blood, sampled 28 days after the second dose of the MenACWY control vaccine.

The CDR3 DNA is TGTGCCAGCAGTGAAGGGGACAGACACCAGCCCCAGCATTTT. This gives the protein CASSEGDRHQPQHF. The chain carries TRBV25-1 and TRBJ1-5; the match to TRBD1 covers 7 bases. CDR1 is MGHDK and CDR2 is SYGVNS in the germline V gene. The CDR3 length is 14 residues. V shed 2 bases, J shed 7 bases, and the junction held 5 bases outside the gene matches.